These 5 T cell receptor beta chains originate from one sample sequenced in a study of siplizumab effects on memory and regulatory T cells. Produced via immunoSEQ multiplex PCR; TCRdb's table is partial and in-frame only. The top ten clones hold 0.85% to 1.3% of a sample with approximately 97,000 clones, 80% to 95% of them seen once. Sequencing was done on a sample of CD4+ T cells sorted from blood. The receptor set was obtained from a human donor in good health.

J is TRBJ1-2 and V is TRBV28; the D gene is possibly TRBD1 (6 bases). V lost 11 bases and J lost 0, with 16 bases in between. This CDR3 is built from 14 residues. Looked up from germline, CDR1 is MDHEN and CDR2 is SYDVKM. The CDR3 DNA reads as TGTGCCTACGCGACCAACAGGGCTAACTATGGCTACACCTTC. This gives the protein CAYATNRANYGYTF.

The chain carries TRBV28 and TRBJ2-7; D is undetermined. The V gene lost 3 bases and the J gene lost 3 bases, with 12 bases spanning the gap. This CDR3 is built from 14 residues. Germline CDR1 is MDHEN and CDR2 is SYDVKM. CDR3 sequence: CASSFGLKVYEQYF. DNA of the CDR3: TGTGCCAGCAGTTTCGGCCTGAAGGTCTACGAGCAGTACTTC.

The gene calls are TRBV5-1 and TRBJ1-1; D not certain. The CDR3 loop spans 13 amino acids. Per the germline V gene, CDR1 is SGHRS and CDR2 is YFSETQ. Trimming pared 4 bases from V and 5 bases from J, leaving 12 bases between. Here the CDR3 DNA reads TGCGCCAGCAGCGGCGGGTGGAGAACTGAAGCTTTCTTT. This translates into CASSGGWRTEAFF.

This clone was seen a handful of times. This chain connects TRBV5-1 to TRBJ1-2; no clear D. Germline V gene sequence: CDR1 SGHRS, CDR2 YFSETQ. Deletions cut 1 base from V and 4 bases from J, with 11 bases between. This CDR3 contains 14 residues. CDR3 coding DNA: TGCGCCAGCAGCTTGAGCGTCCGGGCCTATGGCTACACCTTC. Its protein product is CASSLSVRAYGYTF.

The chain uses TRBV2 and TRBJ2-1; D unclear. This CDR3 has 11 residues. Germline V lookup: CDR1 SNHLY, CDR2 FYNNEI. Trimming took 6 bases from V and 6 from J, leaving 6 bases between them. CDR3 sequence reads: CASRQINEQFF. CDR3 nucleotide sequence: TGTGCCAGCAGACAGATCAATGAGCAGTTCTTC.